This T cell receptor (beta chain) was identified during a study of T cells after yellow fever vaccination. In TCRdb, the 5' RACE reads were re-called with MiXCR into one record per CDR3 protein. This table has 400,000 or so distinct CDR3 sequences, approximately 5.7% appearing once. Trimming took 6 bases from V and 2 from J, leaving 19 bases between them. Germline V CDR1 and CDR2: MDHEN, SYDVKM. The CDR3 contains 16 residues. This clonotype was obtained from a man aged 30 to 45 who received the YFV17D yellow fever vaccine. The specimen was PBMCs, collected 5 days after the yellow fever booster vaccination. V is TRBV28 and J is TRBJ1-1; a possible D gene is TRBD1 (6 bases). CDR3 in DNA: TGTGCCAGCAGCACGAGGGGGGAGTTGACCAACACTGAAGCTTTCTTT. As protein: CASSTRGELTNTEAFF.